The T cell receptor (beta chain) described here comes from a study of tumor-infiltrating lymphocytes in primary liver carcinoma. About the research overall: Samples returned roughly 3.65 to 7.13 million productive TCRbeta reads each. Read depth did not differ significantly between tissue types.

From about 20-30 mg of unsorted bulk tissue, DNA and RNA were co-extracted together. From about 490 ng of total RNA, TCR beta-specific cDNA was reverse-transcribed using a constant-region primer. Slightly modified ARM-PCR, run as three nested multiplex PCR rounds, produced the TCR beta libraries. The first two PCR rounds, around 10 cycles each, used TRBV1-TRBV30 forward primers and a C-beta reverse primer. TCRdb recomputed calls from the multiplex PCR reads with MiXCR, one row per CDR3 protein. The repertoire holds fewer than 75,000 distinct CDR3 sequences, with around 69% as singletons. Study findings and constraints: Tumor tissue displayed a significantly greater top-250-clone fraction than blood (p = 0.039). Roughly 7.5-24% of top clones, and no more, occurred in all five tumor regions. Lower overlap was observed for tumor-adjacent and tumor-blood pairs relative to tumor region pairs.

Looked up from germline, CDR1 is SGHAT and CDR2 is FQDESV (reference sequence). This CDR3 comprises 14 residues. This clonotype was recorded once. Its antigen is unidentified. A read error may account for a junction end that differs from germline. The receptor was isolated from a man between 35 and 55 years old with primary liver carcinoma and hepatitis B virus infection. The gene calls are TRBV11-1 and TRBJ2-5, with D perhaps matching TRBD1 (6 bases). Sequenced input: liver tumor tissue from sampling region 4. Subset specified: tumor region T4, right-lateral pole. The chain's CDR3 is CVSSRQVEVVTQYF. In nucleotides, the CDR3 is TGTGTCAGCAGTAGACAGGTGGAGGTGGTGACCCAGTACTTC.